This entry lists 11 T cell receptor beta chains sequenced from one sample in a study of T cell responses to AZD1222 COVID-19 vaccine. Using immunoSEQ multiplex PCR, the repertoire was profiled, and TCRdb retains in-frame clones only, with some absent. Among about 97,000 clones listed, about 88% were seen once. Sequenced material: peripheral blood, taken on day 0 of AZD1222 vaccination. The receptors were sampled from an adult in good health.

This rearrangement joins TRBV7-8 to TRBJ2-5; TRBD2 matches at 8 bases. The CDR3 has 16 amino acids. Germline V gives CDR1 SGHVS, CDR2 FQNEAQ. V shed 1 base, J shed 0 bases, and the junction held 4 bases outside the gene matches. The CDR3 sequence: CASSLVSAGDQETQYF. In DNA, the CDR3 is TGTGCCAGCAGCTTAGTTTCAGCGGGGGACCAAGAGACCCAGTACTTC. The full variable domain, in which reference TRBV7-8 and TRBJ2-5 provide the parts outside the CDR3, is GAGVSQSPRYKVAKRGQDVALRCDPISGHVSLFWYQQALGQGPEFLTYFQNEAQLDKSGLPSDRFFAERPEGSVSTLKIQRTQQEDSAVYLCASSLVSAGDQETQYFGPGTRLLVL.

The chain links TRBV24-1 to TRBJ2-6; D is possibly TRBD1 or TRBD2 (6 bases each). Between the trimmed V and J ends, which lost 10 bases and 4 bases, there was a span of 13 bases. The germline CDR1 and CDR2 sequences are KGHDR and SFDVKD. The CDR3 has 14 amino acids. The CDR3 sequence: CATAPGAGANVLTF. CDR3 DNA sequence: TGTGCCACGGCCCCGGGGGCGGGGGCCAACGTCCTGACTTTC.

This chain uses TRBV30 with TRBJ1-4, with TRBD1 matching 9 bases. Germline CDR1 reads GTSNPN; CDR2 reads SVGIG (reference sequence). CDR3 size: 14 residues. J gave up 8 bases and V 1 base, and 5 bases lay outside the gene matches. This CDR3 is CAWSGGQGGEKLFF. The CDR3 DNA sequence: TGTGCCTGGAGTGGGGGACAGGGAGGGGAAAAACTGTTTTTT.

V is TRBV19 and J is TRBJ1-4; no definite D call. The CDR3 is 11 amino acids. The germline V gene encodes CDR1 LNHDA and CDR2 SQIVND (reference sequence). Between the trimmed V and J ends, which lost 8 bases and 8 bases, there was a span of 9 bases. The CDR3 protein is CASGKGEKLFF. Here the CDR3 DNA reads TGTGCCAGTGGAAAAGGGGAAAAACTGTTTTTT.

V and J are TRBV12-5 and TRBJ2-7; 7 nucleotides line up with TRBD1. Germline CDR1 is LGHNT and CDR2 is FRNRAP. The CDR3 spans 16 residues. V lost 2 bases and J lost 3; bases outside the gene matches: 10. CDR3 region: CASGLLIGQAVYEQYF. The CDR3 region has the DNA TGTGCTAGTGGTTTGCTCATCGGACAGGCTGTCTACGAGCAGTACTTC.

The gene calls are TRBV20-1 and TRBJ2-1; D might be TRBD2 (5 bases). Germline-derived CDR1 and CDR2 are DFQATT and SNEGSKA (reference sequence). CDR3 length: 9 amino acids. The CDR3 reads CTGSSWQFF. In DNA, the CDR3 is TGCACTGGGAGCAGCTGGCAGTTCTTC.

This rearrangement joins TRBV7-2 to TRBJ2-7; 11 bases agree with TRBD1. The CDR3 consists of 18 residues. V lost 5 bases and J lost 2; bases outside the gene matches: 14. From germline, CDR1 is SGHTA and CDR2 FQGNSA. The CDR3 region is CASSPTLGTGGRAYEQYF. CDR3 DNA sequence: TGTGCCAGCAGCCCCACCCTAGGGACAGGGGGTAGGGCCTACGAGCAGTACTTC.

The rearrangement uses TRBV6-5 and TRBJ2-7; 7 bases line up with TRBD1. The CDR3 spans 16 residues. V shed 3 bases and J 5 bases; nucleotides not matched to a gene: 13. The germline gives CDR1 MNHEY, CDR2 SVGAGI. In DNA, the CDR3 is TGTGCCAGCAGTTATTCCCATCGACAGGGATGGGACGAGCAGTACTTC. Amino acids: CASSYSHRQGWDEQYF.

The genes are TRBV19 and TRBJ1-6; possible D gene TRBD1, 6 bases. CDR3 length: 18 residues. The V and J ends lost 6 bases and 7 bases respectively, with 25 bases between them. The V gene's germline CDR1 is LNHDA and CDR2 SQIVND (reference sequence). DNA for the CDR3: TGTGCCAGTAGCCAAATCCCGCCGGGCAGGGGCCCCAATTCACCCCTCCACTTT. The encoded protein is CASSQIPPGRGPNSPLHF.

The V call is TRBV24-1, the J call TRBJ1-2; possibly TRBD1 for D (6 bases). The germline V and J ends were trimmed by 5 bases and 0 bases, with 15 bases remaining between them. Germline V CDR1 and CDR2: KGHDR, SFDVKD. The CDR3 covers 16 residues. In DNA form, the CDR3 reads TGTGCCACCAGTGGAGGGGGAGCGGGGACTAACTATGGCTACACCTTC. This encodes CATSGGGAGTNYGYTF.

This clone was picked up one time. V usage is TRBV7-2 and J usage is TRBJ1-2; TRBD1 aligns across 7 bases. J was trimmed by 4 bases and V by 5 bases; bases with no gene match: 10. CDR1 is SGHTA, CDR2 FQGNSA, per germline. CDR3 length: 15 residues. CDR3 nucleotides: TGTGCCAGCAGCGAAGCTACAGGGGCCACCTATGGCTACACCTTC. It specifies CASSEATGATYGYTF.